Presented here are 26 T cell receptor beta chains from one specimen sequenced in a study of shared clonotypes between healthy human individuals (dated by TCRdb to the early 2020s). To prepare the library, the immunoSEQ multiplex PCR assay was applied. The table was pulled from immuneACCESS by TCRdb, which kept in-frame rearrangements only. Such tables lose some clones; where checked, under half of the loss comes from unresolved V genes, and the rest has no known cause. This sample is represented by around 980,000 clones; about 84% of them were singletons. The leading ten clones occupy 0.6% to 0.7% of the sample. The sample taken for sequencing was memory CD4+ T cells from PBMCs. Taken with the paper, the label for cell subset or site translates to: CD45RA-negative fraction. The receptors derive from a man between 18 and 29 years old in good health. Some clones in this sample may be carry-over from other donors' samples.

There are a few counts of this clone. The V call is TRBV9, the J call TRBJ1-4; D remains ambiguous. The germline V and J ends were trimmed by 4 bases and 7 bases, with 14 bases remaining between them. There are 14 residues in the CDR3. Germline loops: CDR1 SGDLS, CDR2 YYNGEE. CDR3 in DNA: TGTGCCAGCAGCCTAACTCCGATGGGTGAAAAACTGTTTTTT. Its translation: CASSLTPMGEKLFF. The whole variable domain, remainder taken from reference TRBV9 and TRBJ1-4, is DSGVTQTPKHLITATGQRVTLRCSPRSGDLSVYWYQQSLDQGLQFLIQYYNGEERAKGNILERFSAQQFPDLHSELNLSSLELGDSALYFCASSLTPMGEKLFFGSGTQLSVL.

The rearrangement links TRBV27 to TRBJ2-7, with 11 bases identical to TRBD2. CDR1 and CDR2 (germline): MNHEY, SMNVEV (reference sequence). The V and J ends lost 3 bases and 2 bases, in that order; junction bases with no gene match: 3. There are 15 residues in the CDR3. The CDR3: CASSLLGLAAYEQYF. The CDR3 nucleotides read TGTGCCAGCAGTTTGCTGGGACTAGCGGCCTACGAGCAGTACTTC.

The sample holds one count of this clone. The chain has TRBV28 and TRBJ1-2; 10 bases agree with TRBD1. Trimming cost V 10 bases and J 8 bases; bases outside gene matches: 13. CDR3 length equals 14 residues. Germline loops: CDR1 MDHEN, CDR2 SYDVKM. The CDR3 protein is CATIRGGQGSGYTF. CDR3 coding DNA: TGTGCCACCATCCGAGGGGGACAGGGGAGCGGCTACACCTTC.

The J gene is TRBJ1-4, the V gene TRBV7-9; D gene uncertain. Trimming removed 2 bases from V and 8 bases from J, with 15 bases in between. CDR1 and CDR2 (germline): SEHNR, FQNEAQ (reference sequence). This CDR3 is built from 15 residues. CDR3: CASSLKAGLREKLFF. The DNA of the CDR3 is TGTGCCAGCAGCTTAAAGGCCGGGTTGAGGGAAAAACTGTTTTTT.

CDR3 coding DNA: TGTGCCAGCAGCTTCCGAGGGGCTAATGAAAAACTGTTTTTT. As protein: CASSFRGANEKLFF. The chain carries TRBV5-6 and TRBJ1-4; a weak D match, TRBD1 (5 bases). CDR3 length equals 14 residues. CDR1 and CDR2 (germline): SGHDT, YYEEEE. Trimming removed 2 bases at V and 3 bases at J, with 8 bases between. Drawing the rest from reference TRBV5-6 and TRBJ1-4, the complete variable domain is DAGVTQSPTHLIKTRGQQVTLRCSPKSGHDTVSWYQQALGQGPQFIFQYYEEEERQRGNFPDRFSGHQFPNYSSELNVNALLLGDSALYLCASSFRGANEKLFFGSGTQLSVL.

In its sample, this clone was seen a few times. This chain connects TRBV10-3 to TRBJ1-5; D unclear. This CDR3 comprises 14 residues. Trimming pared 7 bases from V and 3 bases from J, leaving 13 bases between. In germline, CDR1 is ENHRY, CDR2 SYGVKD. Here the CDR3 reads CAINPSGPNQPQHF. CDR3 nucleotide sequence: TGTGCCATCAATCCGAGCGGCCCCAATCAGCCCCAGCATTTT.

This chain connects TRBV7-2 to TRBJ2-1; D might be TRBD2 (6 bases). The V gene lost 2 bases and the J gene lost 10 bases, with 18 bases spanning the gap. The CDR3 length is 15 residues. Germline CDR1 SGHTA, CDR2 FQGNSA. The CDR3 reads CASSLSRGESREQFF. Written as DNA, the CDR3 is TGTGCCAGCAGCTTATCCCGCGGGGAGTCGCGAGAGCAGTTCTTC.

Only a few counts were recorded for this clone. The CDR3 DNA reads TGTGCCAGCAGCGTAGCGGGCAGGGCTCTCGAAAAACTGTTTTTT. Encoded protein: CASSVAGRALEKLFF. The V call is TRBV9, the J call TRBJ1-4; TRBD1 is a possible D gene (5 bases). The CDR3 loop spans 15 amino acids. Germline V gene sequence: CDR1 SGDLS, CDR2 YYNGEE. The V end was cut by 0 bases, the J end by 8 bases, with 14 bases between.

This clone was seen a few times. The chain joins TRBV9 to TRBJ2-2; 8 positions match TRBD2. The junction had 1 base not matched to a gene; V was cut back by 2 bases and J by 1 base. Per germline, CDR1 SGDLS and CDR2 YYNGEE. The CDR3 covers 15 residues. Here the CDR3 reads CASSVSGGNTGELFF. The CDR3 nucleotides read TGTGCCAGCAGCGTCAGCGGGGGGAACACCGGGGAGCTGTTTTTT.

In this sample, this clone turned up once. The V and J genes are TRBV27 and TRBJ2-1; 10 bases match TRBD2. The CDR3 consists of 16 residues. V gave up 3 bases and J gave up 5 bases; unmatched junction bases: 7. Germline CDR1 and CDR2: MNHEY and SMNVEV (reference sequence). The CDR3 sequence is CASSFPSGRANNEQFF. The CDR3 region has the DNA TGTGCCAGCAGTTTTCCGAGCGGGAGGGCGAACAATGAGCAGTTCTTC.

The chain uses TRBV2 and TRBJ2-3; D is undetermined. The CDR3 covers 14 residues. Looked up from germline, CDR1 is SNHLY and CDR2 is FYNNEI. The V and J ends lost 4 bases and 1 base respectively, with 9 bases between them. As DNA, the CDR3 is TGTGCCAGCAGTGTGCTAATCCGCACAGATACGCAGTATTTT. Translation gives CASSVLIRTDTQYF. Supplemented by reference TRBV2 and TRBJ2-3, the full variable domain reads EPEVTQTPSHQVTQMGQEVILRCVPISNHLYFYWYRQILGQKVEFLVSFYNNEISEKSEIFDDQFSVERPDGSNFTLKIRSTKLEDSAMYFCASSVLIRTDTQYFGPGTRLTVL.

The chain is built from TRBV23-1 and TRBJ1-5; possibly TRBD1 for D (6 bases). TRBV23-1 is marked as an open reading frame, function uncertain. The V end lost 4 bases, the J end lost 4 bases, and 8 bases lay between the germline ends. This CDR3 has 13 residues. CDR3: CASSPDRNQPQHF. CDR3 DNA sequence: TGCGCCAGCAGTCCCGACAGGAATCAGCCCCAGCATTTT.

For this clone: A much more abundant neighbour one base away suggests this may be a read error. This chain links TRBV6-6 with TRBJ1-3; the D gene is possibly TRBD1 (5 bases). The CDR3 loop spans 16 amino acids. CDR1 and CDR2 (germline): MNHNY, SVGAGI (reference sequence). V was pared by 8 bases and J by 0 bases, with 17 bases between. This CDR3 reads CASGRGRLFSGNTIYF. The CDR3 nucleotides are TGTGCCAGCGGCCGGGGCAGGCTTTTCTCTGGAAACACCATATATTTT.

As to this clone: It is unclear where the CDR3 begins or ends on the DNA, so no DNA is shown, and the CDR3 is as TCRdb lists it. V gene TRBV27 combines with J gene TRBJ1-1; the table calls TRBD1, which could not be checked here. 15 amino acids form the CDR3, both terminal residues included. Germline V gives CDR1 MNHEY, CDR2 SMNVEV (reference sequence). The CDR3 sequence is CASSSSRRDRPEAFF.

This clone appeared a few times. The V gene is TRBV29-1, the J gene TRBJ1-2, with 9 bases fitting TRBD1. V lost 4 bases and J lost 4; bases outside the gene matches: 7. This CDR3 has 14 amino acids. CDR1 is SQVTM, CDR2 ANQGSEA, per germline. CDR3 DNA: TGCAGCGTTGGCAAGGACAGGGGCGTCTATGGCTACACCTTC. It is translated as CSVGKDRGVYGYTF.

The chain links TRBV5-6 to TRBJ2-7, with 7 bases matching TRBD1. CDR1 SGHDT and CDR2 YYEEEE come from the germline V gene. With 3 bases clipped from V and 7 bases from J, the junction kept 16 bases outside the gene matches. The CDR3 extends over 16 amino acids. The CDR3 DNA reads as TGTGCCAGCAGCTCACAGGGGAGTGGTCTTACGCGAGAGCAGTACTTC. Protein product: CASSSQGSGLTREQYF.

The CDR3, as DNA: TGTGCCAGCAGTTTGGTAGAGGTCACCAGAAGCTCTGGAAACACCATATATTTT. Protein product: CASSLVEVTRSSGNTIYF. The rearrangement links TRBV28 to TRBJ1-3; no firm D call. Germline V gives CDR1 MDHEN, CDR2 SYDVKM. V gave up 3 bases and J gave up 0 bases, with 18 bases separating them. CDR3 length: 18 amino acids.

This clone turned up a few times. The chain recombines TRBV6-6 with TRBJ1-2; D gene uncertain. Germline-derived CDR1 and CDR2 are MNHNY and SVGAGI (reference sequence). Trimming left V 2 bases short and J 8 bases short, with 12 bases between. This CDR3 has 13 amino acids. The CDR3 spells CASSYGQAGGYTF. CDR3 nucleotides: TGTGCCAGCAGTTACGGGCAAGCCGGGGGCTACACCTTC.

A note on this clone: One end of the junction fails to match germline, which may point to a read error. Other DNA sequences of this sample code for an identical CDR3. The V gene is TRBV7-3, the J gene TRBJ1-3, with 8 bases that match TRBD1. This CDR3 region has 16 residues. Germline V gene data show CDR1 as SGHTA and CDR2 as FQGTGA. This CDR3 is CASSVTGGSSGNTIYF. The CDR3, as DNA: TGTGCCAGCAGCGTAACAGGGGGAAGCTCTGGAAACACCATATATTTT.

The chain recombines TRBV7-2 with TRBJ2-1; 15 nucleotides agree with TRBD2. This CDR3 has 16 amino acids. The germline V gene encodes CDR1 SGHTA and CDR2 FQGNSA. After removal of 3 bases from V and 9 bases from J, the junction contained 6 bases not matched to a gene. CDR3 amino acids: CASSFTGTSGRIEQFF. The CDR3 nucleotides read TGTGCCAGCAGCTTTACCGGGACTAGCGGGAGGATTGAGCAGTTCTTC.

This chain connects TRBV5-6 to TRBJ1-1; D gene ambiguous. Trimming took 4 bases from V and 3 from J, leaving 25 bases between them. This CDR3 contains 18 residues. Germline V gene sequence: CDR1 SGHDT, CDR2 YYEEEE. CDR3 nucleotide sequence: TGTGCCAGCAGCCCCTATTTCTTCGAAGCCACCTGGGACACTGAAGCTTTCTTT. It encodes CASSPYFFEATWDTEAFF. Supplemented by reference TRBV5-6 and TRBJ1-1, the full variable domain reads DAGVTQSPTHLIKTRGQQVTLRCSPKSGHDTVSWYQQALGQGPQFIFQYYEEEERQRGNFPDRFSGHQFPNYSSELNVNALLLGDSALYLCASSPYFFEATWDTEAFFGQGTRLTVV.

V and J are TRBV27 and TRBJ2-1, with 11 bases lining up with TRBD2. In germline, CDR1 is MNHEY, CDR2 SMNVEV (reference sequence). This CDR3 contains 17 residues. V was pared by 2 bases and J by 0 bases, with 3 bases of the junction left unmatched. CDR3 protein: CASSLGTSGGSYNEQFF. The CDR3 DNA is TGTGCCAGCAGTTTAGGGACTAGCGGTGGCTCCTACAATGAGCAGTTCTTC.

This clone was seen ten or more times. The chain is built from TRBV28 and TRBJ2-7; D tentatively reads TRBD1 or TRBD2 (7 bases each). The V gene lost 3 bases and the J gene lost 0 bases, with 15 bases spanning the gap. The V gene's germline CDR1 is MDHEN and CDR2 SYDVKM. CDR3 length: 16 amino acids. The CDR3 reads CASSFGGTDSSYEQYF. CDR3 DNA: TGTGCCAGCAGTTTCGGGGGGACAGACAGCTCCTACGAGCAGTACTTC. The variable domain in full, completed from reference TRBV28 and TRBJ2-7, reads DVKVTQSSRYLVKRTGEKVFLECVQDMDHENMFWYRQDPGLGLRLIYFSYDVKMKEKGDIPEGYSVSREKKERFSLILESASTNQTSMYLCASSFGGTDSSYEQYFGPGTRLTVT.

Regarding this clone: This same CDR3 is encoded by further DNA sequences in the sample. The rearrangement joins TRBV9 to TRBJ2-3, with 11 nucleotides matching TRBD2. This CDR3 is built from 14 residues. The germline V gene has CDR1 SGDLS and CDR2 YYNGEE. V dropped 7 bases and J dropped 8; count of bases not matched to a gene: 9. The CDR3: CASSATSGSGTQYF. The CDR3, as DNA: TGTGCCAGCTCCGCAACTAGCGGGAGTGGTACGCAGTATTTT.

This clone was counted once. CDR3 amino acids: CASSLPGPGLKETQYF. CDR3 nucleotides: TGTGCCAGCAGCCTACCAGGCCCGGGACTAAAAGAGACCCAGTACTTC. The chain links TRBV5-4 to TRBJ2-5, with 7 bases matching TRBD2. The germline gives CDR1 SGHNT, CDR2 YYREEE (reference sequence). This CDR3 has 16 residues. The V gene end was trimmed by 4 bases and the J gene end by 3 bases; junction bases not matched to a gene: 12.

V is TRBV7-3 and J is TRBJ2-5; D unclear. TRBJ2-7 matches the DNA end more closely, so the J call is doubtful. Germline V gene lookup returns CDR1 SGHTA and CDR2 FQGTGA. The CDR3 totals 14 residues. For the CDR3, the DNA is TGTGCCAGCAGCTTAACGAAGGCTTCAGCCGAGCAGTACTTC. This gives the protein CASSLTKASAEQYF.